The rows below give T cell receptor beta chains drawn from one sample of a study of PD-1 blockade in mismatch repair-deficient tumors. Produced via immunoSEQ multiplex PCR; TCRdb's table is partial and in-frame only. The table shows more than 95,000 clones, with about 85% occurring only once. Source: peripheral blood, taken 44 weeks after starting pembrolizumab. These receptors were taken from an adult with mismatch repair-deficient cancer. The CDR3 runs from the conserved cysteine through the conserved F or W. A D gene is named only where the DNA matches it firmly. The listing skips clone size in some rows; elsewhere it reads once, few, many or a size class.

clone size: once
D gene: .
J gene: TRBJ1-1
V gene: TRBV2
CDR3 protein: CASSGSGSGVGRLGNTEAFF
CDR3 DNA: TGTGCCAGCAGTGGGTCGGGGAGTGGGGTGGGGCGGTTGGGGAACACTGAAGCTTTCTTT

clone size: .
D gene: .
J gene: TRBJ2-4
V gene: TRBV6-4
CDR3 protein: CASSDEKQPLAKNIQYF
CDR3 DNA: TGTGCCAGCAGTGACGAGAAGCAGCCCCTAGCCAAAAACATTCAGTACTTC

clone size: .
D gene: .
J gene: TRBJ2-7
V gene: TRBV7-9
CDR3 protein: CASSLLSGMGGEQYF
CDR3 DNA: TGTGCCAGCAGCTTATTGTCCGGGATGGGGGGCGAGCAGTACTTC

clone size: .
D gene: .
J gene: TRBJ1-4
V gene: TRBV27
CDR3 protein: CASSLGSLRGGREKLFF
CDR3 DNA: TGTGCCAGCAGTTTAGGGAGCCTGAGGGGAGGTCGTGAAAAACTGTTTTTT

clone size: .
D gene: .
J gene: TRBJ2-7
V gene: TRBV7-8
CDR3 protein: CASSLDPGAEQYF
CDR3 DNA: TGTGCCAGCAGCTTAGACCCAGGGGCCGAGCAGTACTTC

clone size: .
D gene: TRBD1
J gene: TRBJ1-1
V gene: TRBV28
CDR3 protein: CASSRTGGITEAFF
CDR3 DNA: TGTGCCAGCAGTCGTACAGGGGGGATCACTGAAGCTTTCTTT

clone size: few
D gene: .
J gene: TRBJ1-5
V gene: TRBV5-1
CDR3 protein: CASSLQGLGNQPQHF
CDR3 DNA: TGCGCCAGCAGCTTGCAGGGTTTGGGGAATCAGCCCCAGCATTTT

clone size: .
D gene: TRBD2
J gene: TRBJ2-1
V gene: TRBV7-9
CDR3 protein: CASSSTSGDGNEQFF
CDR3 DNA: TGTGCCAGCAGCTCAACTAGCGGGGATGGAAATGAGCAGTTCTTC

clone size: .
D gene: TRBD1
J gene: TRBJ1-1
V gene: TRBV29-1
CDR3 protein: CSVLDRLGTEAFF
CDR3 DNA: TGCAGCGTATTGGACAGGTTGGGCACTGAAGCTTTCTTT

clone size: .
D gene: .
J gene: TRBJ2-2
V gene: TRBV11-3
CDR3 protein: CASSLVMSGDPTGELFF
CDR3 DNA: TGTGCCAGCAGCTTAGTTATGTCAGGGGACCCCACCGGGGAGCTGTTTTTT

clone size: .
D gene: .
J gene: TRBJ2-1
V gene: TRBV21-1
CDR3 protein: CASSDSYNEQFF
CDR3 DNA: TGTGCCAGCAGCGACAGCTACAATGAGCAGTTCTTC

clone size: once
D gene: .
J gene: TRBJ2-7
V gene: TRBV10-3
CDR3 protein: CAISEEDKSSYEQYF
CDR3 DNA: TGTGCCATCAGTGAAGAAGACAAGAGCTCCTACGAGCAGTACTTC

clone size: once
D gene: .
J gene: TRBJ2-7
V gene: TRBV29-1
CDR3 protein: CSVLLGAGEQYF
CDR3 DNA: TGCAGCGTTCTACTGGGGGCCGGCGAGCAGTACTTC

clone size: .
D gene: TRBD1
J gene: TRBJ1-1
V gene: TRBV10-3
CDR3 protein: CAISGTGAEAFF
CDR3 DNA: TGTGCCATCAGTGGGACAGGGGCTGAAGCTTTCTTT

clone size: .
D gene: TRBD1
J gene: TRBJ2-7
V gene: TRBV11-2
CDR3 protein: CASSWDRAASYEQYF
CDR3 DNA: TGTGCCAGCAGCTGGGACAGGGCCGCTTCCTACGAGCAGTACTTC

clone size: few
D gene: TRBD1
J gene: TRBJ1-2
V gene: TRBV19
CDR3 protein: CASSPQGAPHGYTF
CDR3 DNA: TGTGCCAGTAGTCCCCAGGGGGCTCCCCATGGCTACACCTTC

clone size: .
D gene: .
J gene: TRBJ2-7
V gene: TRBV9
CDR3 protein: CAQRAGTGFHEQYF
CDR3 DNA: TGTGCCCAGAGAGCCGGTACAGGGTTCCACGAGCAGTACTTC

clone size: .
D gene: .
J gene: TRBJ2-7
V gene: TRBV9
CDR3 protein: CASSPHPDSTYEQYF
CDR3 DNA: TGTGCCAGCAGCCCACATCCCGACTCTACCTACGAGCAGTACTTC

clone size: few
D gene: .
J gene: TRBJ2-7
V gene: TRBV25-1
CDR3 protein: CASSGTYEQYF
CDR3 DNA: TGTGCCAGCAGTGGAACCTACGAGCAGTACTTC

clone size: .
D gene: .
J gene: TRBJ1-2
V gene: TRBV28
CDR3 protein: CASSSVFKGPDYGYTF
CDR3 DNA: TGTGCCAGCAGTTCCGTGTTTAAGGGACCGGACTATGGCTACACCTTC

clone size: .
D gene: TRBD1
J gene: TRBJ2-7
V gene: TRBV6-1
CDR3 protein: CASSPRDSSYEQYF
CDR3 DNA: TGTGCCAGCAGTCCTCGGGACAGCTCCTACGAGCAGTACTTC

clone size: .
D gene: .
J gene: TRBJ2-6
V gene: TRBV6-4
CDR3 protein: CAGSDNSGANVLTF
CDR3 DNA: TGTGCCGGCAGTGACAACTCTGGGGCCAACGTCCTGACTTTC

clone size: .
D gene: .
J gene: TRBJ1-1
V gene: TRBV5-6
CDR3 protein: CASSWGAQPGWNTEAFF
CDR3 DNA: TGTGCCAGCAGCTGGGGGGCGCAACCGGGGTGGAACACTGAAGCTTTCTTT

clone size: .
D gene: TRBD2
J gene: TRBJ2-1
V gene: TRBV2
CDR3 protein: CASSWTSGNYNEQFF
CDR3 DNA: TGTGCCAGCAGTTGGACTAGCGGGAATTACAATGAGCAGTTCTTC

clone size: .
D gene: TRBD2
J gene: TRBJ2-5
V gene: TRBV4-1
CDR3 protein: CASSQELAGGPQETQYF
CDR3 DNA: TGCGCCAGCAGCCAAGAACTAGCGGGAGGACCCCAAGAGACCCAGTACTTC

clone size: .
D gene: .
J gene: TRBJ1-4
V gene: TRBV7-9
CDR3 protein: CASSFLAGEKLFF
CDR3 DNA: TGTGCCAGCAGCTTTTTGGCCGGTGAAAAACTGTTTTTT

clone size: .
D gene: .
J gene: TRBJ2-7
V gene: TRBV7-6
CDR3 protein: CASSRLYRDEQYF
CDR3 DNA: TGTGCCAGCAGCCGATTATACAGGGACGAGCAGTACTTC

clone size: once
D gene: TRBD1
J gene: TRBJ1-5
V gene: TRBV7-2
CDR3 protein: CASSLVAGGSQPQHF
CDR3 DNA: TGTGCCAGCAGCTTAGTGGCAGGGGGCAGTCAGCCCCAGCATTTT

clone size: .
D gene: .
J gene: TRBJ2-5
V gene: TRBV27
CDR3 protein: CASLQETQYF
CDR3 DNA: TGTGCCAGTCTCCAAGAGACCCAGTACTTC

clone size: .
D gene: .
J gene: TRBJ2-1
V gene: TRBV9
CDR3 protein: CASRLGEQFF
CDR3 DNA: TGTGCCAGCAGACTGGGGGAGCAGTTCTTC

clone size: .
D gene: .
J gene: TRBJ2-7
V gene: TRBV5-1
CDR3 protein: CASSPDSSYEQYF
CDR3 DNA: TGCGCCAGCAGCCCCGACAGTTCCTACGAGCAGTACTTC

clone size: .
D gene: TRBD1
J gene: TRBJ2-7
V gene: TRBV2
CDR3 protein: CASSEAPRGRTYEQYF
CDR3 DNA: TGTGCCAGCAGTGAAGCGCCGAGGGGGCGCACCTACGAGCAGTACTTC

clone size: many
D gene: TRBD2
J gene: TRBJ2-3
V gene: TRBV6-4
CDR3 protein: CASSRTSGSTDTQYF
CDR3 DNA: TGTGCCAGCAGTCGGACTAGCGGGAGCACAGATACGCAGTATTTT

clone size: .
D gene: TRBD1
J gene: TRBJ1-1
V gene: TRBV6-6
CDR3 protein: CASSLGAGGIGAFF
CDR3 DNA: TGTGCCAGCAGCCTAGGGGCAGGGGGAATTGGAGCTTTCTTT

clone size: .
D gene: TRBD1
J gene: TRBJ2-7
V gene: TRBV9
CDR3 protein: CASSRGTDPYEQYF
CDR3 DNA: TGTGCCAGCAGCCGTGGGACAGATCCCTACGAGCAGTACTTC

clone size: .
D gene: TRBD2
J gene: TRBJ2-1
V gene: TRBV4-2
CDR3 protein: CASSQDFSGGGYNEQFF
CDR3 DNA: TGTGCCAGCAGCCAAGATTTCAGCGGCGGGGGGTACAATGAGCAGTTCTTC

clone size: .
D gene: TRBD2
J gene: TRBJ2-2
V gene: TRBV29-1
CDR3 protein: CSVGLAGGTGELFF
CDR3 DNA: TGCAGCGTTGGACTAGCGGGGGGCACCGGGGAGCTGTTTTTT

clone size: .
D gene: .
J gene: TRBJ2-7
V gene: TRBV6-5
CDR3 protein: CASSRGAGSTEQYF
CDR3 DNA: TGTGCCAGCAGTCGCGGGGCCGGTTCAACCGAGCAGTACTTC

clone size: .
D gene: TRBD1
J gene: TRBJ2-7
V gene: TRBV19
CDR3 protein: CASRPRDRVGEQYF
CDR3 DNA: TGTGCCAGTAGACCCCGGGACAGGGTCGGCGAGCAGTACTTC

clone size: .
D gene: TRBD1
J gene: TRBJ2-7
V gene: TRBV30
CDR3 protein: CAWSRQGAVEQYF
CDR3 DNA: TGTGCCTGGAGTAGACAGGGGGCGGTCGAGCAGTACTTC

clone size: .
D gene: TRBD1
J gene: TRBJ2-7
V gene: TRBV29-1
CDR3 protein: CSVRQGIYEQYF
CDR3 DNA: TGCAGCGTGAGACAGGGCATCTACGAGCAGTACTTC

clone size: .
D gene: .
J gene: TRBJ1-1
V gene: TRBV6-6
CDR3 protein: CASSYKESTEAFF
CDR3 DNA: TGTGCCAGCAGTTACAAGGAAAGCACTGAAGCTTTCTTT

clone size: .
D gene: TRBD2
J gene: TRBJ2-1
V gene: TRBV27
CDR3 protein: CASSVSGIAYNEQFF
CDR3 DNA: TGTGCCAGCAGTGTGAGCGGGATCGCCTACAATGAGCAGTTCTTC